This T cell receptor beta chain was recorded in a study of early stage breast cancer tumors. At the level of the study: Of 15 to 20 invasive breast tumors, about a dozen were hormone receptor-positive, HER2-negative. Among some 12 ER+/PR+/HER2- tumors, eight were ductal, four lobular. Notes on the study in general: Blood repertoires resembled normal breast more than tumor.

The CDR3 length is 15 residues. With 10 bases removed from V and 5 bases from J, the gap between germline ends came to 23 bases. The germline CDR1 and CDR2 sequences are ENHRY and SYGVKD. Each sample had two DNA replicates, 0.5 ug blood or roughly 1.6 ug tissue. Measured with immunoSEQ multiplex PCR; TCRdb has only the in-frame clones, and not every one. The sample includes about 41,000 clones, around 69% seen only once; the top ten take 7.2%. A word on this clone: Its antigen is still unknown.

Sequenced input: blood. The TCR sequence derives from a person aged 50-59 years with breast cancer. This rearrangement joins TRBV10-3 to TRBJ2-5; the D gene is possibly TRBD2 (5 bases). Here the CDR3 reads CATTTRFAAGETQYF. The CDR3 region has the DNA TGTGCCACTACGACCCGGTTCGCGGCGGGTGAGACCCAGTACTTC.